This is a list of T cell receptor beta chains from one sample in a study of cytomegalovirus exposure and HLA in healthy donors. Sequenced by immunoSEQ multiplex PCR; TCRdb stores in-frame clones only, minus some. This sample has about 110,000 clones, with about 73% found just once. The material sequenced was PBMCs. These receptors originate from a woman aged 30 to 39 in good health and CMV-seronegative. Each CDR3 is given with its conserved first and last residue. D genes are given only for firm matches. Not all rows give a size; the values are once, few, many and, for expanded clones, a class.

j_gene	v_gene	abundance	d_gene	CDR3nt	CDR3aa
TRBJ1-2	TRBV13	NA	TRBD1	TGTGCCAGCAGCTACACAGGGGATGGCTACACCTTC	CASSYTGDGYTF
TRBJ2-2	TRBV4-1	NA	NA	TGCGCCAGCAGCCAAATCGGGGGATCGAAAACCGGGGAGCTGTTTTTT	CASSQIGGSKTGELFF
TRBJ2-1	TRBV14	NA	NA	TGTGCCAGCGCCGACAGGAAAAGCAAATACAATGAGCAGTTCTTC	CASADRKSKYNEQFF
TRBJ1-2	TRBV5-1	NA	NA	TGCGCCAGCAGCACGGACAGCTATGGCTACACCTTC	CASSTDSYGYTF
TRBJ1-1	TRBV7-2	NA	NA	TGTGCCAGCAGCTTATCCAGGGTTAGCACTGAAGCTTTCTTT	CASSLSRVSTEAFF
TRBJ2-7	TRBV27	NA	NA	TGTGCCAGCAGTTTGAGGGGGGGGTACGAGCAGTACTTC	CASSLRGGYEQYF
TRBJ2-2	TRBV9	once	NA	TGTGCCAGCAGCTCCAATAGCCTCATTACCGGGGAGCTGTTTTTT	CASSSNSLITGELFF
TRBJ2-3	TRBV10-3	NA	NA	TGTGCCATCAGTGATGGAGGGGGGGCTTTTGATACGCAGTATTTT	CAISDGGGAFDTQYF
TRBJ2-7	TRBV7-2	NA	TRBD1	TGTGCCAGCAGCTCCGAGGGACAGCCCTACGAGCAGTACTTC	CASSSEGQPYEQYF
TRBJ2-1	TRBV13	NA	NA	TGTGCCAGCAGCTTAGAGGCTGGAGACAATGAGCAGTTCTTC	CASSLEAGDNEQFF
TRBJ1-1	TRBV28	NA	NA	TGTGCCAGCAGCACCAACTACCGGGGAGCTGAAGCTTTCTTT	CASSTNYRGAEAFF
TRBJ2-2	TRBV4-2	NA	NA	TGTGCCAGCAGCCAAGCCCGATGGGGAGACACCGGGGAGCTGTTTTTT	CASSQARWGDTGELFF
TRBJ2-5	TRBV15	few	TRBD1	TGTGCCACGGGGACAGGCGAAGAGACCCAGTACTTC	CATGTGEETQYF
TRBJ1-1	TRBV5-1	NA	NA	TGCGCCAGCAGCCCCTGGACAGCCATGAACACTGAAGCTTTCTTT	CASSPWTAMNTEAFF
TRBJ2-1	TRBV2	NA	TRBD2	TGTGCCAGCAGTCCGACTAGCGGGAGCTCCTACAATGAGCAGTTCTTC	CASSPTSGSSYNEQFF
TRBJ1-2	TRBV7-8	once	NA	TGTGCCAGCAGCTATCACAGGTCCCCTAACTATGGCTACACCTTC	CASSYHRSPNYGYTF
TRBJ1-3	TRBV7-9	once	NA	TGTGCCAGCAGCTTGGGCGGAAACACCATATATTTT	CASSLGGNTIYF
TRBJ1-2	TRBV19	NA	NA	TGTGCCAGTAGTACAAAATACAACAGAGATACGTACTTC	CASSTKYNRDTYF
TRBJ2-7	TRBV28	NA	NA	TGTGCCAGCAGGGACAGCTTCTCCTACGAGCAGTACTTC	CASRDSFSYEQYF
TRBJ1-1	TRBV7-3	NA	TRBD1	TGTGCCAGCAGCTCGGGACAGCCTAACACTGAAGCTTTCTTT	CASSSGQPNTEAFF
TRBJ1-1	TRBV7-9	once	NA	TGTGCCAGCAGCCTAGGGGCAGGGGCTGAAGCTTTCTTT	CASSLGAGAEAFF
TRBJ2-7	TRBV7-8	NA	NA	TGTGCCAGCAGCTTATCAGGGACCTACGAGCAGTACTTC	CASSLSGTYEQYF
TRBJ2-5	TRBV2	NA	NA	TGTGCCAGCAACTACCAAGAGACCCAGTACTTC	CASNYQETQYF
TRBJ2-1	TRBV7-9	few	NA	TGTGCCAGCAGCACCTCGACAGGCTACAATGAGCAGTTCTTC	CASSTSTGYNEQFF
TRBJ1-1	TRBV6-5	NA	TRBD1	TGTGCCAGCAGTTACTCGACAGGGACGACCGCTGAAGCTTTCTTT	CASSYSTGTTAEAFF
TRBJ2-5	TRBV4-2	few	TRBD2	TGTGCCAGCAGCCAAGACTTCAGGGTAGCGGGGGCGGAGACCCAGTACTTC	CASSQDFRVAGAETQYF
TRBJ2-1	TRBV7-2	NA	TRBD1	TGTGCCAGCAGCTACTCCAGACAGGGGGCGAATGAGCAGTTCTTC	CASSYSRQGANEQFF
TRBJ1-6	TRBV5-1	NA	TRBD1	TGCGCCAGCAGCTTGGCAGGACAGGGGAGGTCACCCCTCCACTTT	CASSLAGQGRSPLHF
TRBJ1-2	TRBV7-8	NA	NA	TGTGCCAGCAGCCCGGTTATGAATGAGTTGTATGGCTACACCTTC	CASSPVMNELYGYTF
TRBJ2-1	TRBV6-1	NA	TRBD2	TGTGCCAGCAGTTCCGGGACTAGCGGGGTCAATGAGCAGTTCTTC	CASSSGTSGVNEQFF
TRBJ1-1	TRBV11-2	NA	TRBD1	TGTGCCAGCAGCACAGGGGTGAACACTGAAGCTTTCTTT	CASSTGVNTEAFF
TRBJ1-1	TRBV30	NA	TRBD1	TGTGCCTGGAGTGTAGGGGGCCGACCTGAAGCTTTCTTT	CAWSVGGRPEAFF
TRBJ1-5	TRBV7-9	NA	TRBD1	TGTGCCAGCAGCCCACAGGGGAATCAGCCCCAGCATTTT	CASSPQGNQPQHF
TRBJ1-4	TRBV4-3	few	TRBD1	TGCGCCAGCAGCCAACGGCGGGACAGGGTTTACGAAAAACTGTTTTTT	CASSQRRDRVYEKLFF
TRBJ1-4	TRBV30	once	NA	TGTGCCTGGAGCTCAGATAGCTCCCCGAGTGAAAAACTGTTTTTT	CAWSSDSSPSEKLFF
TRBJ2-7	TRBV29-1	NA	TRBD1	TGCAGCGTTAGGACAGGGAGCCACGAGCAGTACTTC	CSVRTGSHEQYF
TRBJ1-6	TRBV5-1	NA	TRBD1	TGCGCCAGCAGTTTAGACAGGGATAATTCACCCCTCCACTTT	CASSLDRDNSPLHF
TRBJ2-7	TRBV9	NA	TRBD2	TGTGCCAGCAGCGCGGGGGGAATCTACGAGCAGTACTTC	CASSAGGIYEQYF
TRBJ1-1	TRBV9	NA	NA	TGTGCCAGCAGCCCGATACAGGGCGAAGCTTTCTTT	CASSPIQGEAFF
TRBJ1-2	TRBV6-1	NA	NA	TGTGCCAGCAGTGAACCGGCGGAGAACTATGGCTACACCTTC	CASSEPAENYGYTF
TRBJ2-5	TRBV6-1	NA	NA	TGTGCCAGCAGTAGGGGCCAGATCCAAGAGACCCAGTACTTC	CASSRGQIQETQYF
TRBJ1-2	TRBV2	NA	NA	TGTGCCAGAGAACCCGGGACACCCAACTATGGCTACACCTTC	CAREPGTPNYGYTF